This paragraph covers one T cell receptor (beta chain) sequence. Its specific antigen is unknown. One base away there is no much larger clone; base qualities are not given. The data belong to a study of cytomegalovirus exposure and HLA in healthy donors (dated by TCRdb to the late 2010s). About the full investigation: In an earlier analysis of about 560 of the donors, approximately 260 Gb of sequence data and approximately 100 million unique TCR beta sequences from 150 million to 200 million T cells were reported. Roughly 300 gigabases of sequencing data and approximately 93 million unique TCR sequences were included in an early release covering roughly 600 HLA-typed donors. Of the 300 to 500 genotyped donors, 65% to 90% were placed in the genetic ancestry cluster associated with self-reported Caucasian donors. The study aimed to test whether signatures of past pathogen exposure could be identified by cataloging public T cell receptors. Using immunosequencing, the study profiled T cell repertoires from about 650 subjects and related those repertoires to cytomegalovirus serostatus. Besides the first cohort of roughly 660 subjects, a separate validation cohort made up of 120 different subjects was used. To predict cytomegalovirus infection status, the study brought together high-throughput TCR immunosequencing, statistical association of individual TCRs with disease status, and machine learning. In a later analysis, previously published TCR beta repertoires from fewer than 750 donors were re-analyzed and high-resolution HLA genotyping was added so that TCR occurrence patterns could be studied. Rather than drawing on any new phenotypic data, the later analysis identified candidate immune exposures from TCR beta sequences and the way those sequences occurred across donors. To decide whether each TCR beta V gene segment behaved as functional or pseudogenic, an earlier analysis of nearly 600 of the donors relied on high-throughput TCR beta sequencing. Alongside the repertoire data, information on donor age, sex, ethnicity and CMV serostatus was compiled. A later genetic analysis used genome-wide SNP genotypes for about three fifths of the 666 donors, treating that subset as a discovery cohort. All discovery cohort repertoires had been generated on a single sequencing platform. Class I and class II HLA loci were covered by the typing at four-digit resolution. The number of typed donors differed by locus: 629-630 for A, B, C, DRB1 and DQB1; 522 for DQA1; about 600 for DPA1; and roughly 450 for DPB1. About 5 DR-DQ haplotypes were handled as single units for association and clustering, since linkage in the cohort was strong. Across some 400 genotyped donors of the cohort, an average of roughly 250,000 unique TCR beta nucleotide sequences per donor were sequenced, and roughly a sixth of those sequences were non-productive. The paper as a whole reports these results and caveats: Several of the top co-occurrence clusters appeared to be linked to parvovirus B19, influenza, CMV and Epstein-Barr virus, according to a later analysis. Specific HLA alleles were associated with 16,951 TCR beta sequences at a false discovery rate of 0.05 in a later analysis. Linkage disequilibrium might explain the correlated functional status among segregating V segments, but an unknown experimental factor could not be ruled out. Broadly in line with IMGT annotations, most TCR beta V segments showed up in productive rearrangements about 87% or about 30% of the time in an earlier analysis of roughly 590 of the donors. For the cohort, immune exposure information was limited to CMV serostatus. The authors suggested that the approach could potentially be generalized to other disease states and immunological phenotypes. A further reported finding was that TCR beta sequences accurately predicted the HLA-A and HLA-B alleles for most subjects in the first cohort. A later genetic analysis reported fewer N-insertions in productive TCRs among donors in an Asian-associated ancestry cluster than the approximately 700-donor mean. The sequencing pipeline was judged likely to have produced a cluster of highly shared sequence variants as a technical artifact. Because counts were too low, seventeen rarely observed V segments, including chromosome 9 orphons, were excluded from the earlier analysis of 587 of the donors. In a later analysis, HLA-associated TCR beta chains were found to be more clonally expanded and to have lower generation probabilities than equally common non-associated chains. A few of the identified cytomegalovirus-associated TCR beta chains were confirmed in vitro to be specific for cytomegalovirus antigens. Strong co-occurrence of HLA alleles, especially DR and DQ, made assigning TCR associations to individual alleles difficult. In the study, some 180 TCR beta chains were listed as associated with cytomegalovirus. The cohort was sequenced for TCR beta chains only, and without alpha or paired-chain data the features that could be detected were limited. Because HLA typing was unavailable for some donors at each locus, only the typed subset was used in association tests. Cytomegalovirus status was reported to be diagnosed by the classifier with high specificity and sensitivity in both the original and validation cohorts. Some IMGT-functional V segments, including TRBV6-2 and TRBV6-3, could not be told apart with the 87-base-pair reads, so those segments were excluded. According to a later analysis, TCR association rates differed among HLA loci, with DRB1 alleles showing the most associated TCRs and HLA-C alleles showing the fewest. Most TCR sequences were seen in very few donors, while some public TCRs were found in many individuals. Most CMV-associated TCR beta chains appeared to be HLA-restricted in a later analysis, and the HLA associations seemed to be driven largely by CMV exposure. Roughly uniform sequencing depth across donors was assumed in presence/absence analyses, although this assumption may not hold. In a later genetic analysis, a missense DCLRE1C variant was associated with V-gene and J-gene trimming of TCR beta chains, and the association was replicated in an independent cohort.

The CDR3 sequence holds 15 residues, the cysteine and phenylalanine included. Just the 45-base CDR3 DNA is kept, in frame starting at base 1. CDR1 and CDR2 (SGHRS, YFSETQ) derive from the germline V gene. For this chain, trimming is 0 bases at the V end and 1 base at the J end, and the number of junction bases without a gene match is 2. The cohort was made up of several hundred healthy bone marrow donors. At the time of sampling, all cohort members were nominally healthy, though unrecorded immune exposures were likely present. The donor was CMV seronegative and was included in the group of 352 seronegative cohort members. A peripheral blood sample was collected from each donor, and TCR beta sequencing was performed on peripheral blood mononuclear cells. Genomic DNA extraction from the blood cell samples was performed with the Qiagen DNeasy Blood Extraction Kit. Libraries were constructed by the immunoSEQ multiplex PCR assay. The multiplex PCR relied on a mix of 60 forward primers for TCR Vbeta segments and 13 reverse primers for TCR Jbeta segments. The CDR3 region of rearranged TCR beta genes was amplified from genomic DNA by a multiplex PCR assay. On the Illumina HiSeq System, the amplified TCR beta libraries were sequenced as 87-base-pair reads. Processing in the source paper ran as follows. In a later analysis, 80 million or so unique TCR beta chains were counted across the roughly 610 repertoires, and some 10 million of these chains were shared by at least two donors. To remove PCR and sequencing errors, raw reads were error-corrected and collapsed into unique sequences using a nearest-neighbor algorithm that merged closely related sequences. CDR3 sequences were aligned to IMGT reference sequences to assign V, D and J gene segments. Each retained sequence needed at least a six-nucleotide match to both a V gene segment and a J gene segment. A rearrangement was called productive if the CDR3 had no stop codons and remained in frame with V and J, and every other rearrangement was called non-productive. Following IMGT convention, CDR3 was defined as the stretch from the second conserved V-encoded cysteine to the conserved J-encoded phenylalanine. Sequences without an unambiguous match to a single V gene segment were excluded from the earlier analysis of 587 of the donors. An earlier analysis of fewer than 650 of the donors classified V segments as functional when productive rearrangements were above 56.7% and as segregating when the standard deviation between donors was above 5%. A statistical classification framework was developed to diagnose cytomegalovirus status using the catalog of TCR beta chain sequences. V and J gene assignment, in a later analysis, came from comparing TCR nucleotide sequences with IMGT/GENE-DB human TR gene sequences. Using the TCRdist pipeline, a later analysis assigned CDR3 sequences along with most-parsimonious VDJ recombination scenarios. In a later analysis, every TCR beta chain was defined by the combination of its CDR3 amino acid sequence and its V-gene family, and reads without a unique V-gene family were dropped. A later analysis removed 500 to 650 highly shared, low-generation-probability nucleotide sequences to deal with suspected cross-contamination and a sequencing artifact. In a later analysis, a clonal expansion index for each public chain was calculated from normalized within-repertoire ranks of inferred template counts. Generation probabilities in a later analysis came from a VDJ recombination model fitted to out-of-frame rearrangements, and those results were checked against IGoR. Hypergeometric tests were used in a later analysis to score TCR-TCR, TCR-HLA and TCR-CMV co-occurrence, with a repertoire-size bias correction applied to the TCR pairs. In a later analysis, false discovery rates were estimated by permuting HLA or CMV assignments 20 times. In a later analysis, co-occurring TCRs were grouped with DBSCAN, and TCRdist sequence similarity was added when clustering was performed within HLA-allele-positive subsets. Co-occurrence clustering excluded repertoires with fewer than 30,000 or more than 120,000 public chains, plus five with anomalous nucleotide sharing. TCRdb provides this immuneACCESS table in a form limited to in-frame rearrangements. Some clones are lacking; in checked studies, under half of them reflect an unresolved V gene, and why the rest are absent is not known. V and J calls and clone size are those listed in that table; D and trimming were worked out from the DNA. Recorded for this sample are 95,000 to 150,000 clones; roughly 66% of them occurred a single time. The leading ten clones occupy about 1.6% of the sample.

This receptor chain uses TRBV5-1 and TRBJ1-1; 8 middle bases align to TRBD1. The sample consisted of PBMCs. This clonotype was sampled from a man aged 18-30 years in good health and CMV-seronegative. The bases read TGCGCCAGCAGCTTGGGGGGACAGGCGAACACTGAAGCTTTCTTT. This yields the protein CASSLGGQANTEAFF.